The subject of this entry is one TCR beta chain. Antigen: not known. Possible read error: a much larger clone is one base away. This record belongs to a study of blood T cells in healthy people across ages. Study in general: With template switching, about one barcoded beta molecule was captured per two T cells. Findings and limits, study-wide: PBMCs that were unsorted prevented a conclusive naive versus antigen-experienced comparison. CMV status of donors was not determined, possibly confounding expanded clonotype changes.

The CDR3 covers 15 residues. The germline CDR1 and CDR2 sequences are SGHRS and YFSETQ. About 10 milliliters was the volume of peripheral blood drawn from each donor. A second PCR of about 7 to 12 cycles used a sample-barcoded 5' primer and a J-beta primer mix. TCRdb analysed the 5' RACE reads with MiXCR anew, one entry per CDR3 protein. The sample has fewer than 2 million distinct CDR3 sequences, 30% to 40% seen once. The chain links TRBV5-1 to TRBJ2-2; D possibly corresponds to TRBD1 (6 bases). The origin of this receptor is a human donor in good health. The sequenced material came from blood. The chain's CDR3 is CASSTTGLGTGERFF. In nucleotides, the CDR3 is TGCGCCAGCAGCACGACAGGCCTGGGCACCGGGGAGCGGTTTTTT.